This T cell receptor beta chain was obtained from a study of PD-1 blockade in classical Hodgkin lymphoma. Study conclusions and caveats: Prior therapy or disease activity may underlie the repertoire differences, whose causes remain undefined. Patients starting nivolumab under 1 year after ASCT were excluded. Diversity in CD4+ TCRs, unlike that measured in CD8+ TCRs, had risen significantly by C4D1.

Data came from immunoSEQ multiplex PCR; TCRdb stores just in-frame clones and leaves some out. Of over 25,000 clones detected, 80% to 90% appear once; the ten largest clones hold roughly 6.8%. Every patient experienced relapse after autologous stem cell transplantation, and brentuximab vedotin exposure varied. From thawed PBMCs, magnetic negative selection was used to isolate the CD8+ T cells. Best responses fell into complete response, partial response or progressive disease. A word on this clone: The antigen is undetermined.

This TCR was sampled from a human donor with classical Hodgkin lymphoma. The source was CD8+ T cells from blood, collected at baseline.

The CDR3 loop reads CASSLRGIPVYRKGYTF. CDR3 bases: TGTGCCAGCAGTCTCAGAGGGATCCCTGTCTACAGGAAGGGCTACACCTTC. The chain carries TRBV27 and TRBJ1-2; D perhaps matches TRBD1 (5 bases). Germline V gene data show CDR1 as MNHEY and CDR2 as SMNVEV (reference sequence). This CDR3 spans 17 amino acids. V dropped 5 bases and J dropped 8 bases, with 27 bases sitting between them.